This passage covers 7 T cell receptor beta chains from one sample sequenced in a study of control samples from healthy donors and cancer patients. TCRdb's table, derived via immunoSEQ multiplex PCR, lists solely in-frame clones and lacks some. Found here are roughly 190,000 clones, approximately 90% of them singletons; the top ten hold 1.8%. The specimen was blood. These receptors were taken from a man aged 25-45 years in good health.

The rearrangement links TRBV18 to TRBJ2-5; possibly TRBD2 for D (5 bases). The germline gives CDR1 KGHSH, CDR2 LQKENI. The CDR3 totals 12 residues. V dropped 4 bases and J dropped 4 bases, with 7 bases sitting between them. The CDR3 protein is CASSRGRETQYF. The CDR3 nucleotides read TGTGCCAGCTCACGAGGGAGAGAGACCCAGTACTTC.

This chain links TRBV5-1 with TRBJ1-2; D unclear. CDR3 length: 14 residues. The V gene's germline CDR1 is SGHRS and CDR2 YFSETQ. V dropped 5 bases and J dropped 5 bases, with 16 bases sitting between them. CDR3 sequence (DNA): TGCGCCAGCAGTCCAGCAAGCGCGATTTATGGCTACACCTTC. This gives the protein CASSPASAIYGYTF.

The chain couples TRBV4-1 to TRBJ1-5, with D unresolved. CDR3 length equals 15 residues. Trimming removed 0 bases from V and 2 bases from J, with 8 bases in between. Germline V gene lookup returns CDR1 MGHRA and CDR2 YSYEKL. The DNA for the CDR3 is TGCGCCAGCAGCCAAGAAGATCCGGGCAATCAGCCCCAGCATTTT. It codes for CASSQEDPGNQPQHF.

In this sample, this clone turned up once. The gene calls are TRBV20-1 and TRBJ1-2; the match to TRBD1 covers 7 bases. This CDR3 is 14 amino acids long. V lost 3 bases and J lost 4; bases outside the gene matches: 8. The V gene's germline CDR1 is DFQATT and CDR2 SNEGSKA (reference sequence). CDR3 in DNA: TGCAGTGCTAGTAGGGACAGCGTATTCTATGGCTACACCTTC. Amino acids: CSASRDSVFYGYTF.

This chain's CDR3 is CASLSSDYRTEAFF. CDR3 coding DNA: TGTGCCAGCCTGAGTTCGGATTACAGAACTGAAGCTTTCTTT. This sequence joins TRBV19 and TRBJ1-1; D unresolved. CDR1 is LNHDA, CDR2 SQIVND, per germline (reference sequence). Trimming shortened V by 9 bases and J by 5 bases, and 19 bases separated the two germline ends. The length of the CDR3 is 14 residues.

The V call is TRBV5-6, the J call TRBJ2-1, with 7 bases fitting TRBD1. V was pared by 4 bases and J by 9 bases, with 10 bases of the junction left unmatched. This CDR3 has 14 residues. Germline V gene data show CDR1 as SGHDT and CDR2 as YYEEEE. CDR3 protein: CASSAAKTGSEQFF. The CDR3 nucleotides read TGTGCCAGCAGCGCCGCAAAGACAGGGAGTGAGCAGTTCTTC. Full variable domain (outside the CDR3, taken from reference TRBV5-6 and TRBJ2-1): DAGVTQSPTHLIKTRGQQVTLRCSPKSGHDTVSWYQQALGQGPQFIFQYYEEEERQRGNFPDRFSGHQFPNYSSELNVNALLLGDSALYLCASSAAKTGSEQFFGPGTRLTVL.

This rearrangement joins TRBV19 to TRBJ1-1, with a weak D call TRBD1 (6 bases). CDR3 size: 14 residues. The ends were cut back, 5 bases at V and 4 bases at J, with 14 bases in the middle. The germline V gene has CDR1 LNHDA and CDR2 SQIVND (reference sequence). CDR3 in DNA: TGTGCCAGTAGTGAACAGGGATGGGGCACTGAAGCTTTCTTT. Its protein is CASSEQGWGTEAFF. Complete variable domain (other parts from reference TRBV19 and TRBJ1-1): DGGITQSPKYLFRKEGQNVTLSCEQNLNHDAMYWYRQDPGQGLRLIYYSQIVNDFQKGDIAEGYSVSREKKESFPLTVTSAQKNPTAFYLCASSEQGWGTEAFFGQGTRLTVV.